The text below deals with one TCR beta chain. The antigen is unknown. The data were taken from a study of CD8+CD57+ T cells in acquired aplastic anemia. Whole-study context: The DNA of sorted CD4+ and CD8+ cells averaged roughly 3.2 ug. Where healthy donors were concerned, CD4+ cells averaged approximately 10 million reads.

Genomic DNA was employed as the template in profiling TCR beta VDJ and CDR3. TCRdb ran MiXCR on the reads and lists one entry per CDR3 protein. Among approximately 32,000 distinct CDR3 sequences listed, around 82% were seen once. Overall study results and limits: Patients and controls had in common approximately 30 CD8+ CDR3 sequences.

What was sequenced was sorted CD4+, CD8+, or CD8+CD57+ T cells (not recorded which) from PBMCs. The TCR was taken from a human donor in good health, serving as a control.

The CDR3 region has the DNA TGCGCCAGCAGGTTAGGGGACTCCTACAATGAGCAGTTCTTC. This translates into CASRLGDSYNEQFF. This chain links TRBV5-1 with TRBJ2-1; D may be TRBD1 (5 bases). This CDR3 spans 14 amino acids. CDR1 is SGHRS, CDR2 YFSETQ, per germline. V was cut by 5 bases and J by 0 bases, with 9 bases left in between.